The 19 T cell receptor beta chains below all came from one sample that was sequenced in a study of identical twins. MiXCR, run by TCRdb on the 5' RACE reads, gives a single entry per CDR3 protein. The sample consists of about 100,000 distinct CDR3 sequences, under 7% of them appearing once. The sequenced sample was memory T cells sorted from blood. Receptors were obtained from a woman aged 45-59 years in good health.

At least ten counts were recorded for this clonotype. The chain joins TRBV12-3 or TRBV12-4 to TRBJ1-1; weak D call: TRBD1 (6 bases). Deletions cut 1 base from V and 7 bases from J, with 25 bases between. The CDR3 loop spans 18 amino acids. The CDR3: CASSLGRGLGGTVGEAFF. The CDR3 nucleotides are TGTGCCAGCAGTTTAGGAAGAGGACTTGGGGGCACTGTCGGTGAAGCTTTCTTT.

Concerning this clonotype: A much larger clone is a single base away; this may be a read error. The chain links TRBV11-2 to TRBJ2-1, with a possible D match to TRBD2 (5 bases). Germline V CDR1 and CDR2: SGHAT, FQNNGV. This CDR3 region has 12 residues. V gave up 0 bases and J gave up 15 bases, with 12 bases separating them. The CDR3 DNA sequence: TGTGCCAGCAGCTTAGACCCCCAGCGGCTGTTCTTC. This translates into CASSLDPQRLFF.

This clonotype was seen many times. This chain links TRBV3-1 with TRBJ2-1; 8 bases line up with TRBD2. This CDR3 contains 14 residues. The V gene end was trimmed by 3 bases and the J gene end by 7 bases; junction bases not matched to a gene: 5. Germline CDR1 is LGHDT and CDR2 is YNNKEL (reference sequence). The CDR3 coding sequence is TGTGCCAGCAGCCAGCGAGCGGGAGAGAATGAGCAGTTCTTC. Translated, it gives CASSQRAGENEQFF.

This clonotype has only a few counts. V is TRBV5-5 and J is TRBJ1-1, with 7 bases aligning to TRBD1. This CDR3 has 11 residues. The V segment lost 4 bases and the J segment 8 bases; nucleotides outside the gene matches: 2. Germline loops: CDR1 SGHKS, CDR2 YYEKEE (reference sequence). The CDR3 coding sequence is TGTGCCAGCAGCGGACAGGACGAAGCTTTCTTT. It specifies CASSGQDEAFF.

This clonotype was counted many times. The chain combines TRBV6-1 with TRBJ2-6; D is ambiguous. This CDR3 is built from 15 residues. Trimming pared 3 bases from V and 0 bases from J, leaving 6 bases between. From germline, CDR1 is MNHNS and CDR2 SASEGT. The CDR3 sequence: CASSEQVSGANVLTF. The DNA for the CDR3 is TGTGCCAGCAGTGAGCAGGTCTCTGGGGCCAACGTCCTGACTTTC.

The rearrangement links TRBV7-4 to TRBJ2-7; weak D call: TRBD2 (5 bases). Germline loops: CDR1 SGHVT, CDR2 SQSDAQ. This CDR3 contains 14 residues. V lost 3 bases to trimming and J lost 7 bases, with 16 bases between them. The CDR3 loop is CASSFGKRSLEQYV. CDR3 coding DNA: TGTGCCAGCAGCTTTGGGAAGCGGTCTTTGGAGCAGTACGTC.

This clonotype has at least ten counts. The chain links TRBV3-1 to TRBJ2-3, with D tentatively TRBD2 (5 bases). V was trimmed by 6 bases and J by 6 bases, leaving 7 bases between them. Germline CDR1 is LGHDT and CDR2 is YNNKEL (reference sequence). The CDR3 is 11 residues long. The CDR3 protein is CASRLGDTQYF. In DNA form, the CDR3 reads TGTGCCAGCAGACTAGGGGATACGCAGTATTTT.

This clonotype has a count of ten or more. This chain connects TRBV2 to TRBJ1-1; 9 nucleotides line up with TRBD1. Germline trimming cut 7 bases from V and 1 base from J; bases unmatched to any gene: 4. The CDR3 runs 14 residues. Germline values: CDR1 SNHLY, CDR2 FYNNEI. The CDR3: CASNIQGANTEAFF. The CDR3 region has the DNA TGTGCCAGCAACATACAGGGGGCGAACACTGAAGCTTTCTTT.

On this clonotype: The junction departs from the called germline gene at one end, perhaps through a read error. The V gene is TRBV5-1, the J gene TRBJ1-1; 10 bases line up with TRBD1. This CDR3 spans 16 amino acids. Germline V CDR1 and CDR2: SGHRS, YFSETQ. The CDR3 DNA sequence: TGCGCCAGCAGCTTTGAGACAGGGGGCTTGTACACAGAAGCTTTCTTT. It translates to CASSFETGGLYTEAFF.

In its sample, this clonotype was seen many times. The chain combines TRBV6-5 with TRBJ1-3, with D unresolved. The CDR3 runs 16 residues. Germline assignment: CDR1 MNHEY and CDR2 SVGAGI. Trimming cost V 3 bases and J 3 bases, with 15 bases left between them. The CDR3: CASSYRRAENGNTIYF. In DNA form, the CDR3 reads TGTGCCAGCAGTTATCGGAGGGCAGAGAATGGAAACACCATATATTTT.

About this clonotype itself: The junction does not match germline at one end; this may be a read error. V gene TRBV13 combines with J gene TRBJ1-2, with D hard to call. There are 15 residues in the CDR3. CDR1 is PRHDT, CDR2 FYEKMQ, per germline (reference sequence). This chain's CDR3 is CASSLDGSTKYGYTF. The CDR3, as DNA: TGTGCCAGCAGCTTAGATGGCAGTACTAAGTATGGCTACACCTTC.

This clonotype was counted a few times. This chain joins TRBV6-6 and TRBJ2-1; 7 positions match TRBD2. Per the germline V gene, CDR1 is MNHNY and CDR2 is SVGAGI (reference sequence). V shed 4 bases, J shed 3 bases, and the junction held 12 bases outside the gene matches. This CDR3 comprises 17 residues. The DNA of the CDR3 is TGTGCCAGCAGTTTCCCGACTAGCCAGACCTTCTACAATGAGCAGTTCTTC. Residues: CASSFPTSQTFYNEQFF.

This clonotype was detected ten times or more. This rearrangement joins TRBV6-1 to TRBJ1-1; D is ambiguous. Germline-derived CDR1 and CDR2 are MNHNS and SASEGT. This CDR3 is 12 amino acids long. The V and J ends lost 8 bases and 1 base respectively, with 8 bases between them. Written as DNA, the CDR3 is TGTGCCAGCTCCTGGGGGAACACTGAAGCTTTCTTT. It yields the protein CASSWGNTEAFF.

The rearrangement joins TRBV10-3 to TRBJ1-2; D is ambiguous. CDR1 ENHRY and CDR2 SYGVKD come from the germline V gene. The CDR3 sequence is 13 residues long. V dropped 10 bases and J dropped 2 bases, with 14 bases sitting between them. The CDR3 is CATRTDMNYGYTF. The CDR3, as DNA: TGTGCCACCCGGACGGATATGAACTATGGCTACACCTTC.

This clonotype appeared many times. This chain uses TRBV20-1 with TRBJ2-5, with TRBD2 identical over 7 bases. After removal of 6 bases from V and 7 bases from J, the junction contained 11 bases not matched to a gene. CDR3 size: 13 residues. From germline, CDR1 is DFQATT and CDR2 SNEGSKA (reference sequence). The CDR3 coding sequence is TGCAGTGCATATCGGGAGGAACAGAGGACCCAGTACTTC. It specifies CSAYREEQRTQYF.

The table lists this clonotype with a few counts. The V gene is TRBV18, the J gene TRBJ2-7, with 12 bases lining up with TRBD2. With 1 base clipped from V and 0 bases from J, the junction kept 1 base outside the gene matches. The CDR3 contains 16 residues. Germline V gene lookup returns CDR1 KGHSH and CDR2 LQKENI. CDR3 nucleotides: TGTGCCAGCTCACCACGGACTAGCGGGACCTCCTACGAGCAGTACTTC. It is translated as CASSPRTSGTSYEQYF.

The genes are TRBV20-1 and TRBJ2-7, with D tentatively TRBD1 or TRBD2 (5 bases each). CDR3 length: 11 residues. The V and J ends lost 5 bases and 3 bases respectively, with 8 bases between them. Germline CDR1 and CDR2: DFQATT and SNEGSKA (reference sequence). The CDR3 coding sequence is TGCAGTGCTGGTGGGGGCTACGAGCAGTACTTC. Translating it yields CSAGGGYEQYF.

This rearrangement joins TRBV7-8 to TRBJ2-1; the match to TRBD2 covers 10 bases. The CDR3 sequence is 15 residues long. Germline CDR1 is SGHVS and CDR2 is FQNEAQ. V was clipped by 0 bases and J by 7 bases; unmatched bases: 3. CDR3 sequence: CASSLAKTSGNEQFF. In DNA, the CDR3 is TGTGCCAGCAGCTTAGCGAAGACTAGCGGGAATGAGCAGTTCTTC.

This clonotype was picked up a small number of times. The chain recombines TRBV30 with TRBJ2-2; the match to TRBD1 covers 8 bases. The CDR3 contains 14 residues. V was clipped by 5 bases and J by 5 bases; unmatched bases: 7. CDR1 is GTSNPN and CDR2 is SVGIG in the germline V gene (reference sequence). This CDR3 is CAWDRGSMTGELFF. CDR3 in DNA: TGTGCCTGGGACAGGGGTAGTATGACCGGGGAGCTGTTTTTT.